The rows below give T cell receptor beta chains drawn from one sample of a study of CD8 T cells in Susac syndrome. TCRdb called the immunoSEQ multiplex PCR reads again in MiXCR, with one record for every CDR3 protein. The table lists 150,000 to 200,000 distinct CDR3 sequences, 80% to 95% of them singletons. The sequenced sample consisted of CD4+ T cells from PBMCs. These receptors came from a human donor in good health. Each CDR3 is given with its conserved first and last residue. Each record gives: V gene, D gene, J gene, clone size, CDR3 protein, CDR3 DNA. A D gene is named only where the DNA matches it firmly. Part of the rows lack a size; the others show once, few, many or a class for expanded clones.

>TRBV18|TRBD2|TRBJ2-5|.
CASSLLAGDQETQYF
TGTGCCAGCTCACTCCTAGCGGGGGACCAAGAGACCCAGTACTTC
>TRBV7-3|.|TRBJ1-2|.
CASSLPGLVGYTF
TGTGCCAGCAGCTTACCCGGTTTGGTTGGCTACACCTTC
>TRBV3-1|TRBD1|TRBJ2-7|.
CASSAQGAGEQYF
TGTGCCAGCAGCGCCCAGGGGGCAGGGGAGCAGTACTTC
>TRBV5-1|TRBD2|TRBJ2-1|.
CASSTGTSGVHEQFF
TGCGCCAGCAGCACCGGGACTAGCGGGGTACATGAGCAGTTCTTC
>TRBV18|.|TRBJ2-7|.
CASSPVQYEQYF
TGTGCCAGCTCACCAGTCCAGTACGAGCAGTACTTC
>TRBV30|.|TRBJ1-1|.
CAWSVGGGGPVTEAFF
TGTGCCTGGAGTGTAGGAGGGGGGGGGCCAGTAACTGAAGCTTTCTTT
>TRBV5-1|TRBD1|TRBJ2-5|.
CASSGAGTGGGETQYF
TGCGCCAGCAGCGGCGCCGGGACAGGGGGCGGTGAGACCCAGTACTTC
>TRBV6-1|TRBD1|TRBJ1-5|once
CASSLDRDNQPQHF
TGTGCCAGCAGTCTCGACAGGGACAATCAGCCCCAGCATTTT
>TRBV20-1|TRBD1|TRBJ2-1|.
CSATVGGQGGF
TGCAGTGCTACCGTAGGAGGACAGGGTGGATTC
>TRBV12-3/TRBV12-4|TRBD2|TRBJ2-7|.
CASKWTSGVSYEQYF
TGTGCCAGCAAGTGGACTAGCGGGGTCTCCTACGAGCAGTACTTC
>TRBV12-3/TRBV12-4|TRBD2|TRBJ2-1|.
CASSSRGGQGEQFF
TGTGCCAGCAGTTCCCGGGGGGGCCAGGGTGAGCAGTTCTTC
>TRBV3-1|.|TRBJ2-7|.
CASSSRREQYF
TGTGCCAGCAGCTCTCGAAGGGAGCAGTACTTC
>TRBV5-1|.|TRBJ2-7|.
CASSFTSEEQYF
TGCGCCAGCAGCTTTACGTCGGAAGAGCAGTACTTC
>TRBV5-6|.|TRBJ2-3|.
CASSRAREWGTDTQYF
TGTGCCAGCAGCCGGGCGCGGGAATGGGGCACAGATACGCAGTATTTT
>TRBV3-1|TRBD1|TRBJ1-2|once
CASSRGTGIGYTF
TGTGCCAGCAGCCGAGGGACAGGGATCGGCTACACCTTC
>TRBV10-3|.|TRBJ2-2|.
CAISESGNTGELFF
TGTGCCATCAGTGAGTCAGGGAACACCGGGGAGCTGTTTTTT
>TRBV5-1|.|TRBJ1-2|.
CASSGTSNYGYTF
TGCGCCAGCAGCGGGACATCGAACTATGGCTACACCTTC
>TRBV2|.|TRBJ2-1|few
CASSERNEQFF
TGTGCCAGCAGTGAGCGTAACGAGCAGTTCTTC
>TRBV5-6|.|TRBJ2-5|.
CASSLTGVGGAQYF
TGTGCCAGCAGCTTGACCGGTGTAGGAGGGGCCCAGTACTTC
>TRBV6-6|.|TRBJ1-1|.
CASSQNMNTEAFF
TGTGCCAGCAGTCAGAACATGAACACTGAAGCTTTCTTT
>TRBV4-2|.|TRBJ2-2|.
CASSPMMGNTGELFF
TGTGCCAGCAGCCCTATGATGGGGAACACCGGGGAGCTGTTTTTT
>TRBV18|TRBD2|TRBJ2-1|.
CASSPSGVNYNEQFF
TGTGCCAGCTCACCAAGCGGGGTTAACTACAATGAGCAGTTCTTC
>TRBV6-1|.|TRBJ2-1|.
CASRWGPDNEQFF
TGTGCCAGCAGGTGGGGGCCGGACAATGAGCAGTTCTTC
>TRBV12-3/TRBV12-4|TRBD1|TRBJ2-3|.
CASRVQGNSDTQYF
TGTGCCAGCAGGGTACAGGGGAATTCAGATACGCAGTATTTT
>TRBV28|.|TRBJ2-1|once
CASSSGGLNEQFF
TGTGCCAGCAGTTCGGGGGGCCTGAATGAGCAGTTCTTC
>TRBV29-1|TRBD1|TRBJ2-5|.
CSVLPGQPKETQYF
TGCAGCGTGCTTCCGGGACAGCCTAAAGAGACCCAGTACTTC
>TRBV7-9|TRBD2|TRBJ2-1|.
CASSWGGSSYNEQFF
TGTGCCAGCAGCTGGGGGGGAAGCTCCTACAATGAGCAGTTCTTC
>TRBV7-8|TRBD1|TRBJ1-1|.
CASSPRTGWAFF
TGTGCCAGCAGCCCACGGACAGGGTGGGCTTTCTTT
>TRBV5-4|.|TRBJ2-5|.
CASSGGDRKETQYF
TGTGCCAGCAGCGGGGGGGACAGGAAAGAGACCCAGTACTTC
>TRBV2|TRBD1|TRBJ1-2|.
CASSSRDRVNYGYTF
TGTGCCAGCAGTTCCCGGGACAGGGTTAACTATGGCTACACCTTC
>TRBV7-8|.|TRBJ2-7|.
CASSLAGPYEQYF
TGTGCCAGCAGCTTAGCTGGACCCTACGAGCAGTACTTC
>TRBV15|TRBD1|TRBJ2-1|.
CATSRQPDRVYNEQFF
TGTGCCACCAGCAGACAACCGGACAGGGTATACAATGAGCAGTTCTTC
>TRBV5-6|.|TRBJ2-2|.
CASSLIAAGELFF
TGTGCCAGCAGCTTGATTGCGGCCGGGGAGCTGTTTTTT
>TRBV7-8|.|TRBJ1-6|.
CASSLKMNGDSPLHF
TGTGCCAGCAGCTTAAAGATGAACGGGGATTCACCCCTCCACTTT
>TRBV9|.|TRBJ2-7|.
CASSTGLISYEQYF
TGTGCCAGCAGCACGGGACTGATCTCCTACGAGCAGTACTTC
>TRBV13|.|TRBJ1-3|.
CASSLGGGNTIYF
TGTGCCAGCAGCTTAGGGGGAGGAAACACCATATATTTT
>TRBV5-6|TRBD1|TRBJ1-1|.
CASSGGTGVKAFF
TGTGCCAGCAGCGGGGGGACAGGGGTAAAGGCTTTCTTT
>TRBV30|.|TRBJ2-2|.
CAWSVQFSELFF
TGTGCCTGGAGTGTACAATTTTCGGAGCTGTTTTTT
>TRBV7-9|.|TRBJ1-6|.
CASSLMGLNNSPLHF
TGTGCCAGCAGCTTAATGGGACTTAATAATTCACCCCTCCACTTT
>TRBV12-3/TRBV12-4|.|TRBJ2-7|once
CASSFATYEQYF
TGTGCCAGCAGTTTTGCGACCTACGAGCAGTACTTC
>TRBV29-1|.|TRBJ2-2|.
CSVRTGELFF
TGCAGCGTACGGACCGGGGAGCTGTTTTTT
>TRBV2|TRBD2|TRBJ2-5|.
CASHSGGEETQYF
TGTGCCAGCCATAGCGGGGGCGAGGAGACCCAGTACTTC
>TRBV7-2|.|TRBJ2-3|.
CASSLSGNTDTQYF
TGTGCCAGCAGCTTATCAGGGAACACAGATACGCAGTATTTT
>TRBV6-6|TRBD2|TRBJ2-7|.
CASSRGLSGGAYEQYF
TGTGCCAGCAGCCGCGGACTGAGCGGGGGGGCTTACGAGCAGTACTTC
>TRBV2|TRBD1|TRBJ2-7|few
CASRDGTGPYEQYF
TGTGCCAGCAGGGATGGGACAGGTCCCTACGAGCAGTACTTC
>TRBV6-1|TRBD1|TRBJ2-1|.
CASGTGVYNEQFF
TGTGCCAGTGGGACAGGGGTCTACAATGAGCAGTTCTTC
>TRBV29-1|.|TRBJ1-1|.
CSGRHLNTEAFF
TGCAGCGGCCGACACCTGAACACTGAAGCTTTCTTT
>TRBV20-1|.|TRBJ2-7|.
CSANGGISYEQYF
TGCAGTGCCAATGGGGGGATTTCCTACGAGCAGTACTTC
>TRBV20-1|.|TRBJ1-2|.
CSKPGLNYGYTF
TGCAGCAAACCGGGACTGAACTATGGCTACACCTTC
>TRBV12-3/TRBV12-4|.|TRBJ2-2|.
CASRASRGGLNGELFF
TGTGCCAGCAGGGCCTCGAGGGGGGGCCTTAACGGGGAGCTGTTTTTT
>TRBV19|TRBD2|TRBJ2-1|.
CASSPPPGLAGGYNEQFF
TGTGCCAGTAGTCCGCCACCGGGACTAGCGGGGGGCTACAATGAGCAGTTCTTC